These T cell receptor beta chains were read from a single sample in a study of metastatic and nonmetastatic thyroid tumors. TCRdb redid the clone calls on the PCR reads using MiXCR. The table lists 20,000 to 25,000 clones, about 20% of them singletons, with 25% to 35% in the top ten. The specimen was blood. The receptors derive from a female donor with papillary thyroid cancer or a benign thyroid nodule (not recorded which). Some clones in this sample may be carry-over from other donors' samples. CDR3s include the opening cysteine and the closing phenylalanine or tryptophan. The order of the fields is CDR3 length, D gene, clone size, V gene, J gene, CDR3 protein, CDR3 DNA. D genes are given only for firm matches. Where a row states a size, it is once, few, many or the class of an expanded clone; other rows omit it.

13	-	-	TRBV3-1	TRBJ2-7	CASIQLQTYEQYF	TGTGCCAGCATCCAACTACAGACCTACGAGCAGTACTTC
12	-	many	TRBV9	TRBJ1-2	CASSVLGYGYTF	TGTGCCAGCAGCGTCTTAGGGTATGGCTACACCTTC
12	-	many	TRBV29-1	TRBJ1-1	CSVGGVNTEAFF	TGCAGCGTTGGGGGAGTGAACACTGAAGCTTTCTTT
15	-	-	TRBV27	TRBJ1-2	CASSRWGGGTYGYTF	TGTGCCAGCAGTAGGTGGGGCGGTGGCACCTATGGCTACACCTTC
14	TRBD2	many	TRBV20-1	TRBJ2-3	CSARSGSGTDTQYF	TGCAGTGCTAGAAGCGGGAGCGGCACAGATACGCAGTATTTT
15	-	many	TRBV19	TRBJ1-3	CASSTELNSGNTIYF	TGTGCCAGTAGTACCGAACTGAACTCTGGAAACACCATATATTTT
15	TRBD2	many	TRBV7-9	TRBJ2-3	CASSPSGINTDTQYF	TGTGCCAGCAGTCCGAGCGGGATAAACACAGATACGCAGTATTTT
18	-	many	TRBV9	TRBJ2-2	CASSVVAWAGPNTGELFF	TGTGCCAGCAGCGTAGTGGCTTGGGCGGGCCCCAACACCGGGGAGCTGTTTTTT
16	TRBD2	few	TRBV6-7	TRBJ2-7	CASSYWGRDSSYEQYF	TGTGCCAGCAGTTACTGGGGGAGGGACTCCTCTTACGAGCAGTACTTC
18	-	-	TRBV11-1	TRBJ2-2	CASSVSLGRVENTGELSF	TGTGCCAGCAGCGTCAGCTTGGGGCGGGTGGAAAACACCGGGGAGCTGTCTTTT
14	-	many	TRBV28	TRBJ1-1	CASSWQGPNTEAFF	TGTGCCAGCAGTTGGCAGGGGCCGAACACTGAAGCTTTCTTT
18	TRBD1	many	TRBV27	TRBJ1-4	CASSLSRDREVLKVKLFF	TGTGCCAGCAGTTTATCGAGGGACAGGGAGGTTCTTAAGGTAAAACTGTTTTTT
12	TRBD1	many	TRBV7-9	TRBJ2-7	CASSSTGGGQYF	TGTGCCAGCAGCTCTACAGGGGGCGGGCAGTACTTC
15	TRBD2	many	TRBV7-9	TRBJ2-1	CASSSGTSGSGEQFF	TGTGCCAGCAGCTCCGGGACTAGCGGGTCTGGGGAGCAGTTCTTC
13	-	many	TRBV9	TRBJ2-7	CASSVGDFYEQYF	TGTGCCAGCAGCGTCGGAGACTTCTACGAGCAGTACTTC
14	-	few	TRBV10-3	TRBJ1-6	CAISEVRQGSPLHF	TGTGCCATCAGTGAAGTTCGTCAGGGTTCACCCCTCCACTTT
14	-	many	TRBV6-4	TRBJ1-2	CASAPGGQPYGYTF	TGTGCCAGCGCACCGGGGGGGCAGCCTTATGGCTACACCTTC
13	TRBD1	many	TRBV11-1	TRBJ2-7	CASSSTGVAEQYF	TGTGCCAGCAGCTCGACAGGGGTGGCCGAGCAGTACTTC
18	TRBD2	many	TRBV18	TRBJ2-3	CASSPLMGTSGRTDTQYF	TGTGCCAGCTCACCCCTCATGGGGACTAGCGGACGCACAGATACGCAGTATTTT
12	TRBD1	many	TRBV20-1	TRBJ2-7	CSGGQGRYEQYF	TGCAGTGGGGGACAGGGAAGATACGAGCAGTACTTC